These 26 T cell receptor beta chains were all obtained from the same sample, sequenced in a study of HIV-infected patients and healthy controls (dated by TCRdb to the mid-2010s). Libraries came from 5' RACE. Sequencing relied on an Illumina MiSeq. SuperScript III was used to reverse transcribe 500 ng RNA with primers targeting the alpha and beta constant regions. Alpha and beta chain libraries were generated separately via chain-specific third strand synthesis with multiplexing indices. TCRdb reran the public reads through fastp at Q25 and MiXCR, keeping productive beta chains. Merged by CDR3 protein, the rows form single entries marked with the most common genes and DNA. The sample profile shows some 13,000 distinct CDR3 sequences; roughly 9.9% of them were found once. The top ten constitute about 6.3% of the sample. Whole blood was used without fractionating the cells, so the repertoire represented all peripheral T cells without sorting.

The sequenced sample consisted of blood. The source is an adult in good health.

By proportion, this clonotype is medium-sized. CDR3: CSGGSGATEAFF. The CDR3 region has the DNA TGCAGCGGCGGGTCGGGCGCCACTGAAGCTTTCTTT. V usage is TRBV29-1 and J usage is TRBJ1-1; no clear D gene. CDR1 SQVTM and CDR2 ANQGSEA come from the germline V gene. CDR3 length equals 12 residues. Trimming stripped 7 bases from V and 4 bases from J, with 13 bases between. Supplemented by reference TRBV29-1 and TRBJ1-1, the full variable domain reads SAVISQKPSRDICQRGTSLTIQCQVDSQVTMMFWYRQQPGQSLTLIATANQGSEATYESGFVIDKFPISRPNLTFSTLTVSNMSPEDSSIYLCSGGSGATEAFFGQGTRLTVV.

This clonotype was seen at least ten times. J is TRBJ2-2 and V is TRBV29-1, with 9 nucleotides matching TRBD1. After removal of 7 bases from V and 6 bases from J, the junction contained 6 bases not matched to a gene. Germline CDR1 and CDR2: SQVTM and ANQGSEA. The CDR3 has 13 amino acids. CDR3 sequence reads: CSANRGRAGELFF. The CDR3 bases are TGCAGCGCAAACAGGGGGCGGGCCGGGGAGCTGTTTTTT.

This clonotype was recorded many times. The chain couples TRBV20-1 to TRBJ1-1; D possibly corresponds to TRBD1 (5 bases). Germline-derived CDR1 and CDR2 are DFQATT and SNEGSKA (reference sequence). V was cut by 7 bases and J by 0 bases, with 21 bases left in between. This CDR3 has 16 residues. CDR3 sequence (DNA): TGCAGTGGGGTAATTGGGGGAATAATGATGAACACTGAAGCTTTCTTT. It yields the protein CSGVIGGIMMNTEAFF.

Many counts were recorded for this clonotype. The V gene is TRBV15, the J gene TRBJ2-6, with 7 bases identical to TRBD1. J lost 1 base, V lost 7 bases, and 13 bases had no gene match. The CDR3 totals 18 residues. Germline CDR1 is LNHNV and CDR2 is YYDKDF (reference sequence). DNA for the CDR3: TGTGCCACCAACCCGAGGGACAGTACAAGTTCTGGGGCCAACGTCCTGACTTTC. Translating it yields CATNPRDSTSSGANVLTF.

This clonotype was picked up many times. J is TRBJ2-1 and V is TRBV20-1; D may be TRBD1 (6 bases). The CDR3 has 16 amino acids. Trimming stripped 3 bases from V and 8 bases from J, with 23 bases between. The germline CDR1 and CDR2 sequences are DFQATT and SNEGSKA (reference sequence). DNA for the CDR3: TGCAGTGCTAGGGCCAAAGATGACTGGGGGCACCATGAGCAGTTCTTC. This translates into CSARAKDDWGHHEQFF.

The J gene is TRBJ2-7, the V gene TRBV6-2 or TRBV6-3; 10 bases are a match to TRBD1. Unmatched junction bases numbered 7, after V lost 5 bases and J lost 3 bases. Per the germline V gene, CDR1 is MNHEY and CDR2 is SVGEGT. This CDR3 region has 15 residues. CDR3 residues: CASSERTGGLYEQYF. CDR3 in DNA: TGTGCCAGCAGTGAGCGGACAGGGGGACTCTACGAGCAGTACTTC.

This clonotype was found many times. The chain joins TRBV24-1 to TRBJ2-5; 8 bases align to TRBD2. CDR1 and CDR2 (germline): KGHDR, SFDVKD. J was trimmed by 5 bases and V by 2 bases; bases with no gene match: 6. This CDR3 has 15 amino acids. The CDR3 here is CATSDSGTSHETQYF. The CDR3 DNA reads TGTGCCACCAGTGATTCCGGGACTAGTCACGAGACCCAGTACTTC.

This clonotype was counted a few times. This chain connects TRBV14 to TRBJ2-3; unclear D gene. The CDR3 extends over 13 amino acids. CDR1 and CDR2 (germline): SGHDN, FVKESK. V lost 2 bases and J 4 bases, leaving 7 bases between the germline ends. The CDR3 protein is CASSQLKADTQYF. As DNA, the CDR3 is TGTGCCAGCAGCCAACTAAAGGCAGATACGCAGTATTTT.

The chain couples TRBV15 to TRBJ1-1, with 9 bases aligning to TRBD1. CDR1 LNHNV and CDR2 YYDKDF come from the germline V gene (reference sequence). The junction had 5 bases not matched to a gene; V was cut back by 1 base and J by 5 bases. This CDR3 has 15 amino acids. The CDR3 spells CATSRATGGLTEAFF. The DNA of the CDR3 is TGTGCCACCAGCAGAGCCACAGGGGGCTTGACTGAAGCTTTCTTT.

Ten or more counts support this clonotype. The chain carries TRBV19 and TRBJ2-1, with unresolved D. The V gene's germline CDR1 is LNHDA and CDR2 SQIVND (reference sequence). V shed 9 bases and J shed 6 bases, with 0 bases lying between them. This CDR3 region has 8 residues. The CDR3 reads CASNEQFF. The CDR3 DNA reads as TGTGCCAGCAATGAGCAGTTCTTC.

The genes are TRBV20-1 and TRBJ1-1, with no clear D. Deletions cut 8 bases from V and 0 bases from J, with 10 bases between. The CDR3 sequence is 12 residues long. The germline V gene encodes CDR1 DFQATT and CDR2 SNEGSKA (reference sequence). This CDR3 reads CSSRRMNTEAFF. CDR3 bases: TGCAGTTCCCGCCGCATGAACACTGAAGCTTTCTTT.

Many counts were recorded for this clonotype. This chain links TRBV29-1 with TRBJ2-1; 9 bases are shared with TRBD2. Losses at the gene ends were 3 bases for V and 4 bases for J; bases not matched to a gene: 16. This CDR3 has 18 residues. Germline CDR1 reads SQVTM; CDR2 reads ANQGSEA. The CDR3 DNA is TGCAGCGTTGAGTGGATGCTTACGACTAGCGGTCTGTACAATGAGCAGTTCTTC. Amino acids: CSVEWMLTTSGLYNEQFF.

This clonotype is deemed medium-sized (0.01 to 0.1%). The chain has TRBV7-3 and TRBJ2-1; D ambiguous. The germline V gene has CDR1 SGHTA and CDR2 FQGTGA. Trimming left V 2 bases short and J 5 bases short, with 7 bases between. The CDR3 spans 13 residues. The CDR3 region is CASSLVHDNEQFF. CDR3 bases: TGTGCCAGCAGCTTAGTCCACGACAATGAGCAGTTCTTC.

The J gene is TRBJ2-2, the V gene TRBV5-6, with D uncertain. The germline V gene encodes CDR1 SGHDT and CDR2 YYEEEE. The CDR3 spans 12 residues. V was shortened by 6 bases and J by 6 bases, with 9 bases between the two germline ends. The CDR3 is CASNKDPGELFF. The CDR3, as DNA: TGTGCCAGCAACAAGGACCCCGGGGAGCTGTTTTTT.

The V gene is TRBV4-2, the J gene TRBJ2-2, with a weak D call TRBD2 (6 bases). CDR1 and CDR2 from the germline V gene are LGHNA and YNFKEQ. V shed 1 base and J shed 4 bases, with 10 bases lying between them. This CDR3 has 15 amino acids. Here the CDR3 DNA reads TGTGCCAGCAGCCAAGCCGACGGGGGCACCGGGGAGCTGTTTTTT. This gives the protein CASSQADGGTGELFF.

The count of this clonotype is one. A much larger clone lies a single base off, so this may be a read error. This rearrangement joins TRBV19 to TRBJ2-3; D remains unclear. The germline V and J ends were trimmed by 5 bases and 3 bases, with 9 bases remaining between them. The CDR3 length is 13 residues. Germline V gene lookup returns CDR1 LNHDA and CDR2 SQIVND (reference sequence). The CDR3 nucleotides are TGTGCCAGTAGTGGAAAGCAAACAGATACGCAGTATTTT. This sequence encodes CASSGKQTDTQYF.

V gene TRBV29-1 combines with J gene TRBJ2-7, with D unresolved. CDR1 SQVTM and CDR2 ANQGSEA come from the germline V gene. The CDR3 runs to 14 residues. Trimming left V 1 base short and J 3 bases short, with 13 bases between. CDR3 nucleotides: TGCAGCGTTGAAGCCGAGCATCCTCTCTACGAGCAGTACTTC. Translated: CSVEAEHPLYEQYF.

This clonotype was counted at least ten times. This chain joins TRBV7-9 and TRBJ2-1; D could derive from TRBD1 or TRBD2 (5 bases each). Germline CDR1 reads SEHNR; CDR2 reads FQNEAQ (reference sequence). The germline V and J ends were trimmed by 1 base and 6 bases, with 19 bases remaining between them. This CDR3 is built from 17 residues. The CDR3 here is CASSLVPGQTRANEQFF. In DNA form, the CDR3 reads TGTGCCAGCAGCTTAGTTCCAGGACAAACGCGGGCCAATGAGCAGTTCTTC.

This clonotype was seen at least ten times. The chain employs TRBV5-8 and TRBJ2-3; 9 nucleotides match TRBD1. Germline loops: CDR1 SGHTS, CDR2 YDEGEE. CDR3 length: 15 amino acids. J lost 4 bases, V lost 4 bases, and 7 bases had no gene match. The CDR3 DNA follows: TGTGCCAGCAGCCCTGGACAGGGGTGGGCAGATACGCAGTATTTT. Protein sequence: CASSPGQGWADTQYF.

This clonotype is deemed medium-sized. The chain recombines TRBV14 with TRBJ1-1, with unresolved D. The V gene lost 1 base and the J gene lost 8 bases, with 11 bases spanning the gap. CDR1 is SGHDN, CDR2 FVKESK, per germline. This CDR3 is 13 amino acids long. CDR3 nucleotides: TGTGCCAGCAGCCAAGGCGCGATTTTGGAAGCTTTCTTT. Protein: CASSQGAILEAFF.

This clonotype was recorded at least ten times. This sequence joins TRBV11-2 and TRBJ1-6, with a weak D call TRBD1 (5 bases). The CDR3 runs to 14 residues. V was clipped by 1 base and J by 7 bases, with 8 bases between them. Germline V CDR1 and CDR2: SGHAT, FQNNGV. The chain's CDR3 is CASSLGGANSPLHF. For the CDR3, the DNA is TGTGCCAGCAGCTTAGGTGGGGCGAATTCACCCCTCCACTTT.

Judged by abundance, this clonotype is large (0.1 to 1%). The V and J genes are TRBV29-1 and TRBJ2-3; either TRBD1 or TRBD2 may fit D (5 bases each). The CDR3 has 15 residues. CDR1 is SQVTM and CDR2 is ANQGSEA in the germline V gene. V lost 7 bases to trimming and J lost 6 bases, with 23 bases between them. The CDR3 here is CSAPPPGATTDTQYF. For the CDR3, the DNA is TGCAGCGCGCCACCCCCCGGGGCCACTACGGATACGCAGTATTTT.

This clonotype was recorded at least ten times. The chain carries TRBV19 and TRBJ2-4; tentatively, D is TRBD1 or TRBD2 (5 bases each). V lost 6 bases, J lost 4 bases, and 22 bases lay in between. Germline V gene lookup returns CDR1 LNHDA and CDR2 SQIVND (reference sequence). This CDR3 has 17 residues. CDR3 region: CASSDTGPRWGKNIQYF. The CDR3 coding sequence is TGTGCCAGTAGCGATACTGGCCCACGGTGGGGGAAAAACATTCAGTACTTC.

This clonotype was recorded at least ten times. The V call is TRBV20-1, the J call TRBJ1-1, with unresolved D. Germline CDR1 and CDR2: DFQATT and SNEGSKA (reference sequence). V lost 0 bases to trimming and J lost 0 bases, with 5 bases between them. This CDR3 region has 13 residues. CDR3 protein: CSARDSMNTEAFF. CDR3 sequence (DNA): TGCAGTGCTAGAGACAGTATGAACACTGAAGCTTTCTTT.

Details on this clonotype: This could be a read error, since a much larger clone is one nucleotide away. The J gene is TRBJ2-7, the V gene TRBV7-2; 14 bases agree with TRBD2. The CDR3 has 18 residues. V was clipped by 8 bases and J by 7 bases; unmatched bases: 19. Germline values: CDR1 SGHTA, CDR2 FQGNSA. In nucleotides, the CDR3 is TGTGCCAGCTGCTACACCGGGACTAGCGGGAGTAGGGCATGGGAGCAGTACTTC. This gives the protein CASCYTGTSGSRAWEQYF.

This clonotype was counted at least ten times. This sequence joins TRBV7-6 and TRBJ2-3, with no clear D. CDR3 size: 12 residues. The V and J ends lost 0 bases and 7 bases respectively, with 5 bases between them. The germline gives CDR1 SGHVS, CDR2 FNYEAQ. DNA for the CDR3: TGTGCCAGCAGCTTAGCAGGGAATACGCAGTATTTT. It is translated as CASSLAGNTQYF.